The 26 T cell receptor beta chains given below trace back to one sample, sequenced in a study of blood T cell repertoires in COVID-19. Assay used: immunoSEQ multiplex PCR; TCRdb lists only in-frame clones, some missing. Among some 180,000 clones listed, about 88% were seen once. The sequenced sample consisted of peripheral blood. These TCRs come from a middle-aged man with COVID-19, enrolled during active disease.

This clone was counted a single time. This chain links TRBV7-3 with TRBJ2-1; no firm D call. CDR1 and CDR2 (germline): SGHTA, FQGTGA. The CDR3 sequence is 15 residues long. Trimming removed 4 bases from V and 5 bases from J, with 15 bases in between. CDR3 sequence reads: CASSSTTSQNNEQFF. The CDR3 DNA reads as TGTGCCAGCAGCTCGACAACTTCCCAAAACAATGAGCAGTTCTTC.

The chain is built from TRBV5-1 and TRBJ2-1, with D maybe TRBD2 (5 bases). This CDR3 has 14 amino acids. Trimming left V 4 bases short and J 7 bases short, with 15 bases between. The germline CDR1 and CDR2 sequences are SGHRS and YFSETQ. The CDR3 DNA is TGCGCCAGCAGCCTAGCCCCCCCGACGAATGAGCAGTTCTTC. This translates into CASSLAPPTNEQFF.

This sequence joins TRBV6-5 and TRBJ1-5; D not resolved. The length of the CDR3 is 15 residues. Germline V lookup: CDR1 MNHEY, CDR2 SVGAGI. V dropped 5 bases and J dropped 5 bases, with 16 bases sitting between them. CDR3 protein: CASSPSGGFYQPQHF. In nucleotides, the CDR3 is TGTGCCAGCAGTCCATCAGGAGGGTTTTATCAGCCCCAGCATTTT.

The V and J genes are TRBV27 and TRBJ2-3; 9 nucleotides align to TRBD1. CDR1 is MNHEY and CDR2 is SMNVEV in the germline V gene (reference sequence). J was trimmed by 3 bases and V by 5 bases; bases with no gene match: 6. The CDR3 loop spans 15 amino acids. The CDR3: CASSLDRGSTDTQYF. CDR3 sequence (DNA): TGTGCCAGCAGTCTGGACAGGGGAAGTACAGATACGCAGTATTTT.

The V call is TRBV9, the J call TRBJ2-5, with D maybe TRBD1 (5 bases). Trimming removed 0 bases at V and 2 bases at J, with 11 bases between. Germline V gene lookup returns CDR1 SGDLS and CDR2 YYNGEE. This CDR3 is 15 amino acids long. CDR3 sequence reads: CASSVGSGPQETQYF. The CDR3 nucleotides are TGTGCCAGCAGCGTAGGGTCAGGGCCGCAAGAGACCCAGTACTTC.

Only one count was recorded for this clone. The chain links TRBV3-1 (or the pseudogene TRBV3-2) to TRBJ2-1; perhaps TRBD1 as D (6 bases). The germline V gene encodes CDR1 LGHDT and CDR2 YNNKEL (reference sequence). This CDR3 contains 18 residues. The ends were cut back, 2 bases at V and 2 bases at J, with 19 bases in the middle. The CDR3 region has the DNA TGTGCCAGCAGCCAATACCTGCCGACAGGTACAACCTACAATGAGCAGTTCTTC. This codes for CASSQYLPTGTTYNEQFF.

This clone was seen once. CDR3 residues: CATRLAGGTYEQYF. The CDR3 nucleotides read TGTGCCACCAGACTAGCGGGGGGGACCTACGAGCAGTACTTC. The V and J genes are TRBV6-5 and TRBJ2-7; TRBD2 agrees at 14 bases. CDR3 size: 14 residues. Per germline, CDR1 MNHEY and CDR2 SVGAGI. V gave up 10 bases and J gave up 2 bases; unmatched junction bases: 4.

The chain employs TRBV6-6 and TRBJ1-6; D remains ambiguous. Germline V gives CDR1 MNHNY, CDR2 SVGAGI (reference sequence). The ends were cut back, 6 bases at V and 9 bases at J, with 12 bases in the middle. The CDR3 runs to 13 residues. CDR3 nucleotides: TGTGCCAGCAGCGAAGTGGGGAGTTCACCCCTCCACTTT. Amino acids: CASSEVGSSPLHF.

The chain links TRBV5-1 to TRBJ2-3; D unclear. The length of the CDR3 is 14 residues. Trimming left V 2 bases short and J 2 bases short, with 9 bases between. Germline CDR1 reads SGHRS; CDR2 reads YFSETQ. CDR3 bases: TGCGCCAGCAGCTTTAGGAGTTTCACAGATACGCAGTATTTT. This gives the protein CASSFRSFTDTQYF.

The V and J genes are TRBV30 and TRBJ2-1, with 8 positions matching TRBD1. The V gene end was trimmed by 2 bases and the J gene end by 7 bases; junction bases not matched to a gene: 4. The germline gives CDR1 GTSNPN, CDR2 SVGIG (reference sequence). The CDR3 totals 13 residues. CDR3 coding DNA: TGTGCCTGGAGTCCAGGGGGCGAGAATGAGCAGTTCTTC. Translating it yields CAWSPGGENEQFF.

For the CDR3, the DNA is TGTGCCAGCAGCTTAGGACAGGTAGACGAGCAGTACTTC. It specifies CASSLGQVDEQYF. The rearrangement uses TRBV5-6 and TRBJ2-7; 7 bases line up with TRBD1. The germline V gene encodes CDR1 SGHDT and CDR2 YYEEEE. This CDR3 region has 13 residues. The V segment lost 2 bases and the J segment 5 bases; nucleotides outside the gene matches: 4.

The chain employs TRBV12-5 and TRBJ2-3; the match to TRBD1 covers 8 bases. The trim removed 4 bases at V and 2 bases at J, leaving 8 bases unmatched. The CDR3 sequence is 16 residues long. The V gene's germline CDR1 is LGHNT and CDR2 FRNRAP. CDR3 sequence (DNA): TGTGCTAGTGGTTCTAAGGCAGGGGGCTACACAGATACGCAGTATTTT. This translates into CASGSKAGGYTDTQYF.

This clone was detected a few times. V and J are TRBV12-3 or TRBV12-4 and TRBJ2-5; D remains unclear. Trimming removed 5 bases from V and 7 bases from J, with 11 bases in between. The CDR3 runs to 12 residues. The CDR3 loop is CASSVSEGTQYF. The CDR3 DNA reads TGTGCCAGCAGTGTAAGCGAAGGGACCCAGTACTTC.

Only one count was recorded for this clone. The rearrangement uses TRBV15 and TRBJ1-5; D unclear. The V gene's germline CDR1 is LNHNV and CDR2 YYDKDF (reference sequence). There are 12 residues in the CDR3. V shed 0 bases and J shed 12 bases, with 9 bases lying between them. CDR3 nucleotide sequence: TGTGCCACCAGCAGAGATTTTAAGCTCCAGCATTTT. Translating gives CATSRDFKLQHF.

The chain carries TRBV27 and TRBJ2-1; D gene uncertain. Trimming took off 7 bases at V and 0 bases at J, with 10 bases between the two ends. The germline CDR1 and CDR2 sequences are MNHEY and SMNVEV (reference sequence). The length of the CDR3 is 14 residues. As DNA, the CDR3 is TGTGCCAGCATTAGTCTGAGCTCCTACAATGAGCAGTTCTTC. This encodes CASISLSSYNEQFF.

The gene calls are TRBV7-9 and TRBJ1-2; D is undetermined. Germline values: CDR1 SEHNR, CDR2 FQNEAQ (reference sequence). V lost 5 bases, J lost 2 bases, and 12 bases lay in between. The CDR3 totals 14 residues. The CDR3 reads CASSLPRPNYGYTF. The CDR3 nucleotides are TGTGCCAGCAGCCTCCCTAGGCCGAACTATGGCTACACCTTC.

The chain is built from TRBV5-5 and TRBJ2-2; possible D gene TRBD2, 6 bases. Germline loops: CDR1 SGHKS, CDR2 YYEKEE (reference sequence). The CDR3 loop spans 15 amino acids. The V end was cut by 0 bases, the J end by 2 bases, with 8 bases between. CDR3 nucleotides: TGTGCCAGCAGCTTGGTGGGACTCAACACCGGGGAGCTGTTTTTT. Translating it yields CASSLVGLNTGELFF.

The chain recombines TRBV6-5 with TRBJ1-5; 8 bases are a match to TRBD1. This CDR3 is built from 15 residues. Germline values: CDR1 MNHEY, CDR2 SVGAGI. Unmatched junction bases numbered 9, after V lost 6 bases and J lost 5 bases. The CDR3 loop reads CASRRSGGVDQPQHF. CDR3 bases: TGTGCCAGCAGGAGATCAGGGGGCGTCGATCAGCCCCAGCATTTT.

About this clone: The sample carries other DNA sequences with the same CDR3. The V call is TRBV6-5, the J call TRBJ2-2, with TRBD2 as a possible D gene (6 bases). Trimming stripped 0 bases from V and 5 bases from J, with 10 bases between. There are 15 residues in the CDR3. The germline gives CDR1 MNHEY, CDR2 SVGAGI. In DNA form, the CDR3 reads TGTGCCAGCAGTTACTCGGGGGGATCTACCGGGGAGCTGTTTTTT. It yields the protein CASSYSGGSTGELFF.

The chain couples TRBV10-3 to TRBJ1-2; D possibly corresponds to TRBD1 (6 bases). Germline lookup yields CDR1 ENHRY and CDR2 SYGVKD. This CDR3 spans 14 amino acids. The V end lost 5 bases, the J end lost 0 bases, and 10 bases lay between the germline ends. In nucleotides, the CDR3 is TGTGCCATCAGTATAGACAGGCCTAACTATGGCTACACCTTC. Translating gives CAISIDRPNYGYTF.

J is TRBJ1-2 and V is TRBV15; D not resolved. The germline V and J ends were trimmed by 0 bases and 7 bases, with 18 bases remaining between them. The CDR3 has 16 residues. CDR1 is LNHNV and CDR2 is YYDKDF in the germline V gene (reference sequence). The CDR3 DNA reads TGTGCCACCAGCAGAGATAGGGCCAGCAACCGGGGTGGCTACACCTTC. It codes for CATSRDRASNRGGYTF.

The chain employs TRBV19 and TRBJ2-6, with a weak D call TRBD1 (6 bases). Looked up from germline, CDR1 is LNHDA and CDR2 is SQIVND (reference sequence). The CDR3 is made up of 19 amino acids. V lost 4 bases to trimming and J lost 0 bases, with 19 bases between them. CDR3 protein: CASSTSIRTVSSGANVLTF. Written as DNA, the CDR3 is TGTGCCAGTAGTACCTCGATTAGGACAGTAAGCTCTGGGGCCAACGTCCTGACTTTC.

V gene TRBV18 combines with J gene TRBJ1-6, with TRBD1 matching 9 bases. Germline CDR1 and CDR2: KGHSH and LQKENI. The CDR3 length is 16 residues. With V trimmed by 4 bases and J by 9 bases, 10 bases remained unmatched. CDR3 region: CASSLKTGGASSPLHF. CDR3 bases: TGTGCCAGCTCACTTAAGACAGGGGGAGCGTCTTCACCCCTCCACTTT.

The CDR3 here is CASTRTGHLNTEAFF. The CDR3, as DNA: TGTGCCAGCACCAGAACCGGACACCTCAACACTGAAGCTTTCTTT. The chain carries TRBV9 and TRBJ1-1; D is perhaps TRBD1 (5 bases). The V gene lost 6 bases and the J gene lost 2 bases, with 17 bases spanning the gap. Germline loops: CDR1 SGDLS, CDR2 YYNGEE. This CDR3 has 15 amino acids.

The chain is built from TRBV9 and TRBJ2-3, with D maybe TRBD1 (6 bases). The V end was cut by 4 bases, the J end by 0 bases, with 15 bases between. This CDR3 contains 16 residues. CDR1 is SGDLS and CDR2 is YYNGEE in the germline V gene. The chain's CDR3 is CASSPGTSTSTDTQYF. CDR3 nucleotide sequence: TGTGCCAGCAGCCCCGGGACATCCACTAGCACAGATACGCAGTATTTT.

The CDR3 DNA follows: TGCGCCAGCAGCTTGGCGGGGGTTAACGAGCAGTACTTC. Amino acid sequence: CASSLAGVNEQYF. The gene calls are TRBV5-1 and TRBJ2-7; D perhaps matches TRBD2 (6 bases). CDR3 length equals 13 residues. Germline V gene lookup returns CDR1 SGHRS and CDR2 YFSETQ. The V gene lost 0 bases and the J gene lost 5 bases, with 9 bases spanning the gap. The whole variable domain, remainder taken from reference TRBV5-1 and TRBJ2-7, is KAGVTQTPRYLIKTRGQQVTLSCSPISGHRSVSWYQQTPGQGLQFLFEYFSETQRNKGNFPGRFSGRQFSNSRSEMNVSTLELGDSALYLCASSLAGVNEQYFGPGTRLTVT.